The 8 T cell receptor beta chains in this list originate from one sample, sequenced in a study of T cell changes during pregnancy in multiple sclerosis. Clones were read by immunoSEQ multiplex PCR, and TCRdb kept only the in-frame ones, dropping some. The data hold roughly 100,000 clones, with about 90% observed a single time. The sample here was peripheral blood, taken before pregnancy. The receptors were sampled from a female donor with multiple sclerosis, enrolled in a pregnancy study.

The chain is built from TRBV5-6 and TRBJ2-7, with D maybe TRBD2 (5 bases). CDR1 is SGHDT, CDR2 YYEEEE, per germline. The CDR3 sequence is 14 residues long. V lost 0 bases and J 7 bases, leaving 14 bases between the germline ends. CDR3 nucleotide sequence: TGTGCCAGCAGCTTGGATCGGCTAGCTCGGGAGCAGTACTTC. Amino acid sequence: CASSLDRLAREQYF.

J is TRBJ1-2 and V is TRBV28, with a weak D call TRBD1 (5 bases). The CDR3 extends over 14 amino acids. Germline CDR1 reads MDHEN; CDR2 reads SYDVKM. The V end was cut by 6 bases, the J end by 6 bases, with 17 bases between. The CDR3 bases are TGTGCCAGCAGCCCCCGGGGGGGAATGGATGGCTACACCTTC. Protein sequence: CASSPRGGMDGYTF.

This chain connects TRBV6-5 to TRBJ1-2; 7 nucleotides match TRBD1. Germline assignment: CDR1 MNHEY and CDR2 SVGAGI. The CDR3 loop spans 13 amino acids. J was trimmed by 7 bases and V by 6 bases; bases with no gene match: 8. CDR3 in DNA: TGTGCCAGCAGACGACAGGGTTCTATTGGCTACACCTTC. Translation gives CASRRQGSIGYTF.

The V gene is TRBV15, the J gene TRBJ2-1, with 11 bases identical to TRBD2. Germline lookup yields CDR1 LNHNV and CDR2 YYDKDF (reference sequence). V shed 2 bases, J shed 8 bases, and the junction held 2 bases outside the gene matches. The CDR3 runs to 14 residues. The CDR3 loop is CATSRTSGSYEQFF. CDR3 bases: TGTGCCACCAGCAGAACTAGCGGGAGCTATGAGCAGTTCTTC. Supplemented by reference TRBV15 and TRBJ2-1, the full variable domain reads DAMVIQNPRYQVTQFGKPVTLSCSQTLNHNVMYWYQQKSSQAPKLLFHYYDKDFNNEADTPDNFQSRRPNTSFCFLDIRSPGLGDTAMYLCATSRTSGSYEQFFGPGTRLTVL.

The chain carries TRBV10-1 and TRBJ1-2, with 8 bases lining up with TRBD1. The J segment lost 0 bases and the V segment lost 3 bases, leaving 6 bases of the junction unmatched. The CDR3 sequence is 16 residues long. Germline V lookup: CDR1 WNHNN, CDR2 SYGVQD (reference sequence). CDR3 in DNA: TGCGCCAGCAGTGACCCGACAGGGGAAGCTAACTATGGCTACACCTTC. This encodes CASSDPTGEANYGYTF.

The CDR3 nucleotides are TGTGCCAGCAGCCGCTCTACCCAAGAGACCCAGTACTTC. Its translation is CASSRSTQETQYF. The rearrangement links TRBV7-2 to TRBJ2-5; unclear D gene. The germline V gene has CDR1 SGHTA and CDR2 FQGNSA. The CDR3 sequence is 13 residues long. Trimming took 5 bases from V and 1 from J, leaving 8 bases between them.

The V call is TRBV21-1, the J call TRBJ2-5; the D call of TRBD2 is as the table states it, not checked on the DNA. TRBV21-1 is noted as a pseudogene. CDR3 length equals 14 residues. Here the CDR3 reads CASSKAGVAETQYF. The CDR3 nucleotides are TGTGCCAGCAGCAAAGCCGGAGTGGCGGAGACCCAGTACTTC.

The chain recombines TRBV27 with TRBJ2-5; D unclear. CDR1 is MNHEY, CDR2 SMNVEV, per germline (reference sequence). The CDR3 is 14 amino acids. V shed 2 bases and J shed 4 bases, with 11 bases lying between them. The DNA of the CDR3 is TGTGCCAGCAGTTTAGTCAACTCGGGAGAGACCCAGTACTTC. Its protein is CASSLVNSGETQYF.